A single sample is the source of the 12 T cell receptor beta chains below, sequenced in a study of blood T cell repertoires in COVID-19. The method was immunoSEQ multiplex PCR; TCRdb's version includes in-frame clones alone and lacks a portion of them. Among approximately 190,000 clones listed, around four fifths were seen once. The specimen was peripheral blood. The receptors shown here come from a man aged 25 to 40 with active or convalescent COVID-19.

CDR3 nucleotide sequence: TGTGCCATCAGTGACTCAGGGGGACCTCAGCCCCAGCATTTT. This gives the protein CAISDSGGPQPQHF. This rearrangement joins TRBV10-3 to TRBJ1-5, with 7 bases that match TRBD1. The V segment lost 3 bases and the J segment 6 bases; nucleotides outside the gene matches: 5. CDR3 size: 14 residues. Germline V lookup: CDR1 ENHRY, CDR2 SYGVKD.

The chain recombines TRBV12-3 or TRBV12-4 with TRBJ1-1, with TRBD1 matching over 7 bases. CDR3 size: 13 residues. V lost 5 bases and J lost 3; bases outside the gene matches: 3. The CDR3 coding sequence is TGTGCCAGCAGTCTGGACAGGCACACTGAAGCTTTCTTT. This translates into CASSLDRHTEAFF.

This clone has just one count. The rearrangement links TRBV7-6 to TRBJ2-7; 8 bases map to TRBD1. Germline assignment: CDR1 SGHVS and CDR2 FNYEAQ. The junction had 3 bases not matched to a gene; V was cut back by 4 bases and J by 4 bases. The CDR3 covers 13 residues. CDR3 coding DNA: TGTGCCAGCAGCTCAGGGGGCGGGTACGAGCAGTACTTC. It codes for CASSSGGGYEQYF.

The J gene is TRBJ2-3, the V gene TRBV10-1, with D perhaps TRBD2 (5 bases). Germline loops: CDR1 WNHNN, CDR2 SYGVQD (reference sequence). V was trimmed by 5 bases and J by 5 bases, leaving 20 bases between them. The CDR3 consists of 16 residues. The CDR3 sequence is CASSPSDGIGGDTQYF. The CDR3 DNA is TGCGCCAGCAGTCCCTCGGACGGGATAGGAGGAGATACGCAGTATTTT.

This clone was found a few times. The V gene is TRBV18, the J gene TRBJ1-4; no reliable D call. The CDR3 has 13 amino acids. V gave up 6 bases and J gave up 6 bases, with 11 bases separating them. The germline CDR1 and CDR2 sequences are KGHSH and LQKENI. CDR3 coding DNA: TGTGCCAGCTCCGCGGGGAGGGATGAAAAACTGTTTTTT. It is translated as CASSAGRDEKLFF.

The chain is built from TRBV27 and TRBJ1-5; D is perhaps TRBD1 (5 bases). The V end lost 2 bases, the J end lost 7 bases, and 21 bases lay between the germline ends. From germline, CDR1 is MNHEY and CDR2 SMNVEV (reference sequence). The CDR3 is 17 residues long. CDR3 region: CASSLGASGPVRQPQHF. DNA of the CDR3: TGTGCCAGCAGTTTAGGGGCCTCCGGGCCGGTGCGACAGCCCCAGCATTTT.

The rearrangement uses TRBV14 and TRBJ1-1; 7 bases match TRBD1. Germline V gene data show CDR1 as SGHDN and CDR2 as FVKESK. This CDR3 is 15 amino acids long. With 0 bases clipped from V and 1 base from J, the junction kept 2 bases outside the gene matches. The CDR3 nucleotides read TGTGCCAGCAGCCAAGAGCGGACAGGGAACACTGAAGCTTTCTTT. This gives the protein CASSQERTGNTEAFF.

The chain couples TRBV27 to TRBJ2-7; 13 bases map to TRBD2. Per the germline V gene, CDR1 is MNHEY and CDR2 is SMNVEV (reference sequence). The CDR3 has 16 residues. V trimming: 0 bases; J trimming: 2 bases; junction bases outside the gene matches: 1. CDR3 region: CASSLSGLAGAYEQYF. The CDR3 DNA sequence: TGTGCCAGCAGTTTATCCGGACTAGCGGGAGCCTACGAGCAGTACTTC.

This sequence joins TRBV6-5 and TRBJ2-1; TRBD2 matches at 7 bases. V lost 6 bases to trimming and J lost 4 bases; unmatched junction nucleotides: 6. CDR3 length: 14 amino acids. CDR1 is MNHEY, CDR2 SVGAGI, per germline. The CDR3 loop reads CASSPGLLYNEQFF. CDR3 nucleotide sequence: TGTGCCAGCAGCCCGGGACTACTGTACAATGAGCAGTTCTTC.

The chain combines TRBV7-6 with TRBJ2-1; 9 nucleotides match TRBD1. The CDR3 extends over 16 amino acids. V trimming: 4 bases; J trimming: 9 bases; junction bases outside the gene matches: 13. Germline V gene lookup returns CDR1 SGHVS and CDR2 FNYEAQ. The CDR3 loop is CASSSSPGQGIGEQFF. In DNA, the CDR3 is TGTGCCAGCAGCTCAAGTCCGGGACAGGGAATAGGTGAGCAGTTCTTC.

The V call is TRBV6-2 or TRBV6-3, the J call TRBJ1-1; D unclear. The V end was cut by 5 bases, the J end by 1 base, with 5 bases between. This CDR3 spans 12 amino acids. The germline V gene has CDR1 MNHEY and CDR2 SVGEGT. The CDR3 region has the DNA TGTGCCAGCAGTCACAGGAACACTGAAGCTTTCTTT. Translating it yields CASSHRNTEAFF.

V and J are TRBV28 and TRBJ2-7; the D gene is possibly TRBD2 (7 bases). CDR3 size: 16 residues. The germline V and J ends were trimmed by 6 bases and 3 bases, with 21 bases remaining between them. Germline CDR1 reads MDHEN; CDR2 reads SYDVKM. The CDR3 is CASSPGGSGHSYEQYF. DNA for the CDR3: TGTGCCAGCAGCCCGGGAGGCTCGGGACACAGCTACGAGCAGTACTTC.